This is a list of T cell receptor beta chains from one sample in a study of early T cells in non-severe SARS-CoV-2 infection. Each CDR3 protein gets one entry after TCRdb re-called the 5' RACE reads with MiXCR. This table holds tens of thousands of distinct CDR3 sequences, around 20% found once. The specimen was whole blood, collected at baseline. These receptors were obtained from an adult who was a healthcare worker with PCR-confirmed SARS-CoV-2 infection or an uninfected control (not recorded which). CDR3s include the opening cysteine and the closing phenylalanine or tryptophan. A D gene is named only where the DNA matches it firmly. For some rows the clone size is stated as once, few or many, or as a class when expanded; others skip it.

TRBV5-5	many	NA	TRBJ2-3	CASTQGGGGTDTQYF	TGTGCCAGCACCCAAGGGGGAGGCGGCACAGATACGCAGTATTTT
TRBV9	NA	NA	TRBJ2-1	CASSVARGRPVFF	TGTGCCAGCAGCGTAGCCCGCGGACGACCCGTATTCTTC
TRBV20-1	few	NA	TRBJ2-5	CSAREGSQETQYF	TGCAGTGCTAGAGAGGGGAGCCAAGAGACCCAGTACTTC
TRBV3-1	few	NA	TRBJ1-1	CASSQAGNTEAFF	TGTGCCAGCAGCCAAGCTGGGAACACTGAAGCTTTCTTT
TRBV18	NA	NA	TRBJ2-3	CASSLPGGDTDTQYF	TGTGCCAGCTCACTACCGGGGGGCGACACAGATACGCAGTATTTT
TRBV28	few	NA	TRBJ2-7	CASSPTAAGSPEQYF	TGTGCCAGCAGTCCGACTGCCGCAGGGTCTCCCGAGCAGTACTTC
TRBV12-3/TRBV12-4	NA	NA	TRBJ1-1	CASSLLGTEAFF	TGTGCCAGCAGTTTACTCGGAACTGAAGCTTTCTTT
TRBV12-3/TRBV12-4	NA	NA	TRBJ1-5	CASSLALSNQPQHF	TGTGCCAGCAGTTTGGCCCTTAGCAATCAGCCCCAGCATTTT
TRBV29-1	NA	TRBD1	TRBJ1-4	CSGLGTGAAPGEKLFF	TGCAGCGGATTAGGGACAGGGGCCGCTCCCGGTGAAAAACTGTTTTTT
TRBV7-6	NA	NA	TRBJ2-1	CASSFTGTYNEQFF	TGTGCCAGCAGCTTCACCGGTACCTACAATGAGCAGTTCTTC
TRBV7-6	few	TRBD1	TRBJ2-7	CASSPEGQGGRQYEQYF	TGTGCCAGCAGCCCCGAGGGACAGGGGGGCCGTCAATACGAGCAGTACTTC
TRBV20-1	few	NA	TRBJ2-3	CSARTAFTDTQYF	TGCAGTGCGAGGACGGCTTTCACAGATACGCAGTATTTT
TRBV6-5	NA	TRBD2	TRBJ2-7	CARLAGDNLRGQYF	TGTGCCAGGCTAGCGGGTGACAACCTACGAGGACAGTACTTC
TRBV7-6	NA	NA	TRBJ1-2	CASSLLRGDGYTF	TGTGCCAGCAGCTTATTGAGGGGCGATGGCTACACCTTC
TRBV7-3	few	NA	TRBJ2-5	CASSYTTQETQYF	TGTGCCAGCAGTTATACGACCCAAGAGACCCAGTACTTC
TRBV20-1	once	NA	TRBJ2-2	CSARDISNTGELFF	TGCAGTGCTCGGGACATCTCGAACACCGGGGAGCTGTTTTTT
TRBV7-2	many	TRBD2	TRBJ2-1	CASSSSGGSYNEQFF	TGTGCCAGCAGCTCCAGCGGGGGCTCTTACAATGAGCAGTTCTTC
TRBV13	few	TRBD2	TRBJ2-3	CASSQGTTSTDTQYF	TGTGCCAGCAGCCAAGGGACTACCAGCACAGATACGCAGTATTTT
TRBV25-1	NA	NA	TRBJ1-1	CASSTFGNTEAFF	TGTGCCAGCAGTACATTCGGGAACACTGAAGCTTTCTTT
TRBV12-3/TRBV12-4	NA	NA	TRBJ2-1	CASSLSLPNEQFF	TGTGCCAGCAGTTTAAGTTTACCCAATGAGCAGTTCTTC
TRBV20-1	many	NA	TRBJ2-3	CGAAGVGSDTQYF	TGCGGAGCAGCAGGGGTAGGCTCAGATACGCAGTATTTT
TRBV29-1	NA	NA	TRBJ1-1	CSMTSSRDWAFF	TGCAGCATGACCTCCAGTCGGGATTGGGCTTTCTTT
TRBV19	few	NA	TRBJ1-5	CASSTRQVRQPQHF	TGTGCCAGTAGTACCAGACAGGTTCGTCAGCCCCAGCATTTT
TRBV6-5	many	NA	TRBJ2-7	CASSNRLGDEQYF	TGTGCCAGCAGTAACCGGCTAGGGGACGAGCAGTACTTC
TRBV7-8	NA	TRBD2	TRBJ2-7	CASSPRLAGGEQYF	TGTGCCAGCAGCCCCCGGCTAGCGGGGGGTGAGCAGTACTTC
TRBV12-3/TRBV12-4	NA	NA	TRBJ2-7	CASSRGAYEQYF	TGTGCCAGCAGTAGGGGGGCCTACGAGCAGTACTTC
TRBV12-5	many	NA	TRBJ1-1	CASGFGIEAFF	TGTGCTAGTGGTTTTGGAATCGAAGCTTTCTTT
TRBV6-6	NA	TRBD1	TRBJ2-7	CASSYRDRPSEQYF	TGTGCCAGCAGTTACAGGGACAGGCCCAGCGAGCAGTACTTC
TRBV5-6	NA	TRBD2	TRBJ2-2	CASSFQRGAETGELFF	TGTGCCAGCAGCTTCCAGCGGGGGGCCGAAACCGGGGAGCTGTTTTTT
TRBV30	NA	NA	TRBJ1-6	CAWSAASSYNSPLHF	TGTGCCTGGAGTGCGGCCAGCTCCTATAATTCACCCCTCCACTTT
TRBV3-1	NA	TRBD1	TRBJ1-4	CASSETRQGEKLFF	TGTGCCAGCAGCGAAACTCGACAGGGGGAAAAACTGTTTTTT
TRBV7-2	NA	TRBD2	TRBJ2-3	CASSLDGLAATDTQYF	TGTGCCAGCAGCTTAGACGGGCTAGCGGCCACAGATACGCAGTATTTT
TRBV6-5	once	TRBD1	TRBJ2-5	CASSLQGVVDETQYF	TGTGCCAGCAGTTTACAGGGGGTGGTGGATGAGACCCAGTACTTC
TRBV24-1	few	NA	TRBJ2-3	CATSRGTVTDTQYF	TGTGCCACCAGTCGCGGGACAGTGACAGATACGCAGTATTTT
TRBV12-5	few	TRBD1	TRBJ2-1	CASGLARDSSFYNEQFF	TGTGCTAGTGGTTTGGCCCGGGACAGTTCCTTCTACAATGAGCAGTTCTTC
TRBV4-1	NA	TRBD1	TRBJ1-6	CASSPRQGGSSPLHF	TGCGCCAGCAGCCCCCGACAGGGGGGAAGTTCACCCCTCCACTTT
TRBV11-2	few	TRBD1	TRBJ2-2	CASSDGTANTGELFF	TGTGCCAGCAGCGACGGGACAGCGAACACCGGGGAGCTGTTTTTT